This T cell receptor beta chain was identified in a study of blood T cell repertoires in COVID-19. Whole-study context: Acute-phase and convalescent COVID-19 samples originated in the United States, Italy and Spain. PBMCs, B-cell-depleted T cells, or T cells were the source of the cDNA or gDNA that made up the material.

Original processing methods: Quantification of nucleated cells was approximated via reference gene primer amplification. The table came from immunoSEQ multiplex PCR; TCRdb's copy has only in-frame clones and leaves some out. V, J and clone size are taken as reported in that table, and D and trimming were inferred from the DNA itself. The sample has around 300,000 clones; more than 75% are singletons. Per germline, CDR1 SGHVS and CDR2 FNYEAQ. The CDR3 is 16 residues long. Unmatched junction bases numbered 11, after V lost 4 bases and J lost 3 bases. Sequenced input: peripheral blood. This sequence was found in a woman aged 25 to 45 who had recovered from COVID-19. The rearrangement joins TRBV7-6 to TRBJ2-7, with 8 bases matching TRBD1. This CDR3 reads CASSSGQGAAIYEQYF. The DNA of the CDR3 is TGTGCCAGCAGCTCCGGACAGGGTGCCGCTATCTACGAGCAGTACTTC.